Listed here is a single TCR beta chain. Antigen unknown. Per the germline V gene, CDR1 is LNHDA and CDR2 is SQIVND (reference sequence). The CDR3 has 14 amino acids. V was trimmed by 3 bases and J by 0 bases, leaving 6 bases between them. The data were taken from a study of PD-1 blockade in classical Hodgkin lymphoma. Overall study: Every 2 weeks, patients got 3 mg/kg intravenous nivolumab. Study-wide points: Complete responders had baseline diversity similar to newly diagnosed patients. What drove the repertoire differences, possibly disease activity or prior therapy, has not been defined.

TCRdb's table, derived via immunoSEQ multiplex PCR, lists solely in-frame clones and lacks some. The table shows more than 25,000 clones, with 85% occurring only once. Exposure to brentuximab vedotin varied, and each patient had relapsed following autologous stem cell transplantation. Starting with thawed PBMCs, CD4+ T cells were purified by magnetic negative selection. Best outcomes ranged across complete response, partial response and progressive disease. The gene calls are TRBV19 and TRBJ1-3; D unclear. This TCR was sampled from a human donor with classical Hodgkin lymphoma. The sample was CD4+ T cells from blood, taken at baseline. This CDR3 is CASSISGSGNTIYF. In nucleotides, the CDR3 is TGTGCCAGTAGTATCTCAGGCTCTGGAAACACCATATATTTT.